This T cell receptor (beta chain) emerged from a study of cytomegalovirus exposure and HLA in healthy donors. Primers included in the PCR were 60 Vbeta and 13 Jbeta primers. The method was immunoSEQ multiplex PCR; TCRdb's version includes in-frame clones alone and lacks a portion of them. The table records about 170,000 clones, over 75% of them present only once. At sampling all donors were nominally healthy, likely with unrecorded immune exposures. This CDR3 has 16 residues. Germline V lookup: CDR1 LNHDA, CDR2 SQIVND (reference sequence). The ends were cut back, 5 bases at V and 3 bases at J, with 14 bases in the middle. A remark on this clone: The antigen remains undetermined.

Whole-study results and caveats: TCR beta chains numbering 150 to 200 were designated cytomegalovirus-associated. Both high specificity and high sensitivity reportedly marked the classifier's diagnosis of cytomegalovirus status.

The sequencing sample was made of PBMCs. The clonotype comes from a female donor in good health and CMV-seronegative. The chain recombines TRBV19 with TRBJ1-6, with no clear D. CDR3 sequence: CASSPVRPGYNSPLHF. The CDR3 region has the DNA TGTGCCAGTAGTCCGGTCCGTCCGGGCTATAATTCACCCCTCCACTTT.